Listed here is a single T cell receptor (beta chain). Germline V gene lookup returns CDR1 SQVTM and CDR2 ANQGSEA. V shed 4 bases, J shed 4 bases, and the junction held 8 bases outside the gene matches. The CDR3 covers 14 residues. The sample originates from a study of blood T cell repertoires in COVID-19. Study details: Spain, Italy and the United States supplied samples that represented acute and convalescent COVID-19.

Sequencing used immunoSEQ multiplex PCR; TCRdb keeps in-frame clones, though not all of them. The sample has roughly 100,000 clones; about four fifths are singletons. This TCR derives from a woman between 65 and 79 years old with acute or convalescent COVID-19. V and J are TRBV29-1 and TRBJ2-7; 9 bases match TRBD1. Sequencing input: peripheral blood. DNA of the CDR3: TGCAGCGTTGGCCCACGGGACAGGGAATACGAGCAGTACTTC. Its protein is CSVGPRDREYEQYF.